This paragraph reports one T cell receptor (beta chain). The source of the sample is a study of blood T cell repertoires in COVID-19. Trimming at V came to 4 bases and at J to 4 bases, leaving 7 bases not matched to a gene. In germline, CDR1 is LGHDT, CDR2 YNNKEL (reference sequence). The CDR3 has 15 amino acids. Repertoires were generated with immunoSEQ multiplex PCR, while TCRdb's copy carries only in-frame clones and drops some. The sample consists of approximately 250,000 clones, around 88% of them appearing once. The source is a woman older than 75 with COVID-19, enrolled during active disease. The specimen sequenced was peripheral blood. The chain has TRBV3-1 (or the pseudogene TRBV3-2) and TRBJ1-2, with 9 bases aligning to TRBD1. The CDR3 sequence: CASSPKDRGTYGYTF. CDR3 coding DNA: TGTGCCAGCAGCCCAAAGGACAGGGGTACCTATGGCTACACCTTC.